This T cell receptor (beta chain) was identified in a study of CD8+CD57+ T cells in acquired aplastic anemia. This CDR3 region has 14 residues. Deletions cut 5 bases from V and 2 bases from J, with 12 bases between. Germline-derived CDR1 and CDR2 are LNHDA and SQIVND (reference sequence). Study-level results: Both patients and controls carried the same twenty-nine CD8+ CDR3 sequences.

Patients chosen for sequencing had shown CD8+CD57+ cell expansion by flow cytometry. This clonotype was found many times. What it binds is not known. Genomic DNA was employed as the template in profiling TCR beta VDJ and CDR3. TCRdb processed the reads anew with MiXCR; each CDR3 protein has one entry. This sample has 260,000 or so distinct CDR3 sequences, with around 46% found just once. Specimen: sorted CD4+, CD8+, or CD8+CD57+ T cells (not recorded which) from PBMCs. The chain recombines TRBV19 with TRBJ2-5, with D possibly being TRBD1 (7 bases). The receptor was isolated from a human donor with aplastic anemia. The CDR3 loop is CASSPQGGQETQYF. Written as DNA, the CDR3 is TGTGCCAGTAGTCCCCAGGGGGGACAAGAGACCCAGTACTTC.